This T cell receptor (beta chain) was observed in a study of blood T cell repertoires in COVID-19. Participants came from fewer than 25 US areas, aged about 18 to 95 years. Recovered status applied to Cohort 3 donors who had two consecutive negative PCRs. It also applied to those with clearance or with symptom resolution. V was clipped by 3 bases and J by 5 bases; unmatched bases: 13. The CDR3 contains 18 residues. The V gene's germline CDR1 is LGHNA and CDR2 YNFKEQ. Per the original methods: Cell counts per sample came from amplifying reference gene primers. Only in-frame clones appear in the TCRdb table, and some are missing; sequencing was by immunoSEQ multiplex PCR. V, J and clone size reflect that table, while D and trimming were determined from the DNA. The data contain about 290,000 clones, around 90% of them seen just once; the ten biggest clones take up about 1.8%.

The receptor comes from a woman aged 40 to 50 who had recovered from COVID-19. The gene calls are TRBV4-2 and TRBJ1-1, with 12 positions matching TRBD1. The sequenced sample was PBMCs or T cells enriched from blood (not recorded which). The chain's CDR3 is CASSHNPGQGAVFTEAFF. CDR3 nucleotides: TGTGCCAGCAGCCACAATCCGGGACAGGGGGCGGTGTTTACTGAAGCTTTCTTT.